The sequence of this T cell receptor beta chain was determined in a study of response to subunit inactivated influenza vaccine. Overall study findings and caveats: A suggestion made by the authors is that each seasonal influenza vaccination recruits few new T cells.

Each CDR3 protein is one row after TCRdb ran MiXCR on the RT-PCR reads. Here the sample spans some 640,000 distinct CDR3 sequences, approximately 14% being singletons. A word on this clonotype: What it binds is unknown.

The ends were cut back, 5 bases at V and 2 bases at J, with 19 bases in the middle. CDR1 and CDR2 (germline): SEHNR, FQNEAQ (reference sequence). The CDR3 runs 17 residues. The sequence derives from a man aged 50 to 60 who received an inactivated influenza vaccine. The sample consisted of PBMCs from blood, taken about 14 days before vaccination. V is TRBV7-9 and J is TRBJ2-1, with TRBD2 as a possible D gene (6 bases). CDR3 sequence (DNA): TGTGCCAGCAGCCGCAATCCCGGGGGAAAGGCCTACAATGAGCAGTTCTTC. Protein: CASSRNPGGKAYNEQFF.